Each of the 21 T cell receptor beta chains below was sequenced from the same sample in a study of blood T cells in healthy people across ages. Together with a sample-barcoded 5' primer, a J-beta primer mix was included in a second PCR lasting roughly 6 to 12 cycles. MiXCR, applied by TCRdb to the 5' RACE reads, yields one record per CDR3 protein. The sample shows 730,000 or so distinct CDR3 sequences, 35% to 45% of them seen only once. The sample was blood. These receptors were collected from a woman aged 55-70 years in good health.

The chain has TRBV15 and TRBJ2-3; the D call may be TRBD1 or TRBD2 (6 bases each). Looked up from germline, CDR1 is LNHNV and CDR2 is YYDKDF (reference sequence). The V gene lost 1 base and the J gene lost 4 bases, with 9 bases spanning the gap. This CDR3 spans 14 amino acids. This CDR3 is CATSRAGAPDTQYF. CDR3 nucleotide sequence: TGTGCCACCAGCAGAGCGGGGGCCCCAGATACGCAGTATTTT.

The V and J genes are TRBV19 and TRBJ1-2; TRBD1 is a possible D gene (6 bases). The germline V gene encodes CDR1 LNHDA and CDR2 SQIVND (reference sequence). V was clipped by 6 bases and J by 8 bases, with 10 bases between them. The CDR3 runs 11 residues. CDR3 sequence reads: CASRQGKGYTF. The CDR3 nucleotides are TGTGCCAGTAGGCAGGGGAAAGGCTACACCTTC. Using reference TRBV19 and TRBJ1-2 for the parts outside the CDR3, the full variable domain is DGGITQSPKYLFRKEGQNVTLSCEQNLNHDAMYWYRQDPGQGLRLIYYSQIVNDFQKGDIAEGYSVSREKKESFPLTVTSAQKNPTAFYLCASRQGKGYTFGSGTRLTVV.

This clonotype was recorded at least ten times. This rearrangement joins TRBV5-1 to TRBJ2-1; D remains ambiguous. This CDR3 is built from 15 residues. Germline-derived CDR1 and CDR2 are SGHRS and YFSETQ. V was clipped by 0 bases and J by 7 bases, with 14 bases between them. The CDR3 nucleotides are TGCGCCAGCAGCTTGGGCGGCGGCGGAACTAATGAGCAGTTCTTC. As protein: CASSLGGGGTNEQFF. Using reference TRBV5-1 and TRBJ2-1 for the parts outside the CDR3, the full variable domain is KAGVTQTPRYLIKTRGQQVTLSCSPISGHRSVSWYQQTPGQGLQFLFEYFSETQRNKGNFPGRFSGRQFSNSRSEMNVSTLELGDSALYLCASSLGGGGTNEQFFGPGTRLTVL.

The chain's CDR3 is CASSVWTDGNNYGYTF. CDR3 in DNA: TGTGCCAGCAGCGTTTGGACGGATGGAAATAACTATGGCTACACCTTC. The gene calls are TRBV9 and TRBJ1-2; the D is unclear. Germline-derived CDR1 and CDR2 are SGDLS and YYNGEE. Trimming pared 2 bases from V and 1 base from J, leaving 15 bases between. CDR3 length: 16 amino acids.

A few counts support this clonotype. CDR3 protein: CASSLPGTSTYGYTF. CDR3 in DNA: TGCGCCAGCAGCTTACCGGGGACCTCTACCTATGGCTACACCTTC. V usage is TRBV5-1 and J usage is TRBJ1-2; tentatively, D is TRBD1 (5 bases). This CDR3 comprises 15 residues. Trimming shortened V by 2 bases and J by 4 bases, and 15 bases separated the two germline ends. CDR1 SGHRS and CDR2 YFSETQ come from the germline V gene.

This clonotype was seen only a few times. V gene TRBV6-1 combines with J gene TRBJ2-5; 11 bases map to TRBD2. J was trimmed by 2 bases and V by 5 bases; bases with no gene match: 7. This CDR3 spans 16 amino acids. From germline, CDR1 is MNHNS and CDR2 SASEGT. The CDR3 sequence: CASSSGSGGVQETQYF. In DNA, the CDR3 is TGTGCCAGCAGTTCGGGTAGCGGGGGGGTTCAAGAGACCCAGTACTTC.

This clonotype was counted between two and nine times. The chain uses TRBV20-1 and TRBJ2-6, with 7 bases fitting TRBD2. V lost 0 bases to trimming and J lost 2 bases; unmatched junction nucleotides: 10. This CDR3 comprises 18 residues. CDR1 DFQATT and CDR2 SNEGSKA come from the germline V gene (reference sequence). This CDR3 is CSARDSLAVGPGANVLTF. The CDR3 DNA sequence: TGCAGTGCTAGAGATAGTCTAGCGGTAGGGCCTGGGGCCAACGTCCTGACTTTC.

This CDR3 is CASSSPSEQYF. The CDR3 coding sequence is TGTGCCAGCAGCTCCCCCAGCGAGCAGTACTTC. The V and J genes are TRBV7-3 and TRBJ2-7; D uncertain. V lost 4 bases, J lost 6 bases, and 7 bases lay in between. Germline V CDR1 and CDR2: SGHTA, FQGTGA. The length of the CDR3 is 11 residues.

Remarks on this clonotype: One end of the junction is discordant with germline, which a read error may explain. This chain connects TRBV12-3 or TRBV12-4 to TRBJ2-7; weak D call: TRBD1 (6 bases). The CDR3 has 15 amino acids. The CDR3 sequence: CASSSSTGFTYGQYF. DNA of the CDR3: TGTGCCAGCAGTTCCTCGACAGGATTTACCTACGGGCAGTACTTC.

This clonotype was detected only once. The chain uses TRBV28 and TRBJ1-5; D uncertain. The CDR3 runs to 14 residues. Per the germline V gene, CDR1 is MDHEN and CDR2 is SYDVKM. The V gene lost 6 bases and the J gene lost 0 bases, with 9 bases spanning the gap. The CDR3 region has the DNA TGTGCCAGCAGGGAGAGGGTTAGCAATCAGCCCCAGCATTTT. It translates to CASRERVSNQPQHF.

The chain carries TRBV7-2 and TRBJ2-1, with 13 positions matching TRBD2. Germline V gene lookup returns CDR1 SGHTA and CDR2 FQGNSA. This CDR3 comprises 16 residues. After removal of 5 bases from V and 9 bases from J, the junction contained 10 bases not matched to a gene. CDR3 sequence reads: CASSPGLAGAMREQFF. CDR3 nucleotides: TGTGCCAGCAGCCCCGGACTAGCGGGAGCTATGCGTGAGCAGTTCTTC. The full variable domain, with the rest looked up from reference TRBV7-2 and TRBJ2-1, is GAGVSQSPSNKVTEKGKDVELRCDPISGHTALYWYRQSLGQGLEFLIYFQGNSAPDKSGLPSDRFSAERTGGSVSTLTIQRTQQEDSAVYLCASSPGLAGAMREQFFGPGTRLTVL.

For this clonotype: This may arise from a read error, as a much more abundant clone is one base away. The rearrangement uses TRBV7-9 and TRBJ2-7; 9 bases are shared with TRBD2. J gave up 1 base and V 8 bases, and 9 bases lay outside the gene matches. The CDR3 is 15 amino acids. Germline V gives CDR1 SEHNR, CDR2 FQNEAQ (reference sequence). The CDR3 coding sequence is TGTGCCAGCCAATCGGGGCTAGCGGGATCCTACGAGCAGTACTTC. Encoded protein: CASQSGLAGSYEQYF.

The gene calls are TRBV18 and TRBJ2-1; unclear D gene. This CDR3 comprises 17 residues. With 6 bases removed from V and 3 bases from J, the gap between germline ends came to 21 bases. Germline assignment: CDR1 KGHSH and CDR2 LQKENI. CDR3 DNA: TGTGCCAGCTCCCAGGACCTACCAGCGAGAGACTACAATGAGCAGTTCTTC. This encodes CASSQDLPARDYNEQFF.

The CDR3 DNA is TGCGCCAGCAGCCAAGATCCGGGCAGGGGAGTAAAAAACATTCAGTACTTC. Translating it yields CASSQDPGRGVKNIQYF. The gene calls are TRBV4-1 and TRBJ2-4; weak D call: TRBD1 (6 bases). The V end lost 0 bases, the J end lost 4 bases, and 16 bases lay between the germline ends. Germline V CDR1 and CDR2: MGHRA, YSYEKL. This CDR3 contains 17 residues.

V usage is TRBV3-1 and J usage is TRBJ2-7; D may be TRBD1 (5 bases). Germline CDR1 reads LGHDT; CDR2 reads YNNKEL (reference sequence). The length of the CDR3 is 16 residues. V was cut by 4 bases and J by 3 bases, with 19 bases left in between. CDR3 protein: CASSPLRKTDLYEQYF. For the CDR3, the DNA is TGTGCCAGCAGCCCCCTCCGCAAGACAGACCTCTACGAGCAGTACTTC.

V gene TRBV6-1 combines with J gene TRBJ1-2; unclear D gene. CDR3 length: 13 residues. Germline V lookup: CDR1 MNHNS, CDR2 SASEGT. V lost 6 bases, J lost 4 bases, and 12 bases lay in between. This chain's CDR3 is CASRGMATYGYTF. The CDR3 bases are TGTGCCAGCAGGGGGATGGCTACCTATGGCTACACCTTC.

The CDR3 loop is CSAIYNEQFF. The CDR3 nucleotides read TGCAGTGCTATCTACAATGAGCAGTTCTTC. The chain is built from TRBV20-1 and TRBJ2-1, with no clear D. Trimming shortened V by 4 bases and J by 3 bases, and 1 base separated the two germline ends. Germline V gene lookup returns CDR1 DFQATT and CDR2 SNEGSKA (reference sequence). This CDR3 is built from 10 residues.

The genes are TRBV6-2 or TRBV6-3 and TRBJ2-5; perhaps TRBD2 as D (6 bases). The germline CDR1 and CDR2 sequences are MNHEY and SVGEGT. The germline V and J ends were trimmed by 7 bases and 5 bases, with 20 bases remaining between them. The CDR3 length is 15 residues. The DNA of the CDR3 is TGTGCCAGCACCGCCCCCCTGGGAGGAGGGGAGACCCAGTACTTC. Protein product: CASTAPLGGGETQYF.

This clonotype showed up just a few times. This chain links TRBV4-2 with TRBJ2-7, with 10 bases fitting TRBD2. V lost 0 bases to trimming and J lost 3 bases; unmatched junction nucleotides: 5. Germline V lookup: CDR1 LGHNA, CDR2 YNFKEQ. The CDR3 extends over 16 amino acids. The CDR3 here is CASSQELASGGYEQYF. The CDR3 nucleotides read TGTGCCAGCAGCCAAGAATTGGCTAGCGGGGGCTACGAGCAGTACTTC.

The rearrangement links TRBV20-1 to TRBJ2-3, with TRBD1 identical over 10 bases. Germline V gives CDR1 DFQATT, CDR2 SNEGSKA (reference sequence). J gave up 6 bases and V 6 bases, and 18 bases lay outside the gene matches. The CDR3 length is 17 residues. This chain's CDR3 is CSALSLTGGYKVDTQYF. The CDR3 DNA reads as TGCAGTGCCCTTTCTTTGACAGGGGGCTATAAGGTGGATACGCAGTATTTT.

In the case of this clonotype: Compared with germline, one end of the junction differs, possibly owing to a read error. The chain recombines TRBV28 with TRBJ2-7; D gene unclear. This CDR3 is 15 amino acids long. Germline V CDR1 and CDR2: MDHEN, SYDVKM. CDR3 loop: CTSSFLGGSSYEQYF. CDR3 nucleotide sequence: TGTACCAGCAGTTTTTTGGGCGGAAGTTCATACGAGCAGTACTTC.